These 2 T cell receptor beta chains share one sample of origin, sequenced in a study of T cells after yellow fever vaccination. A single record per CDR3 protein comes from TCRdb applying MiXCR to the 5' RACE reads. The table lists 150,000 to 200,000 distinct CDR3 sequences, under 7.5% of them singletons. Sample: CD4+ T cells sorted from PBMCs, taken 5 to 6 days after the first yellow fever vaccination. These receptors were collected from a man aged 18 to 29 who received the YFV17D yellow fever vaccine.

The V call is TRBV25-1, the J call TRBJ2-3, with 11 bases lining up with TRBD2. V shed 2 bases and J 5 bases; nucleotides not matched to a gene: 0. Germline V gene data show CDR1 as MGHDK and CDR2 as SYGVNS. The CDR3 has 14 amino acids. The CDR3 loop is CASSETSGGDTQYF. The CDR3 nucleotides read TGTGCCAGCAGTGAAACTAGCGGGGGAGATACGCAGTATTTT.

Ten or more counts support this clonotype. The chain carries TRBV5-6 and TRBJ1-2; 7 bases are a match to TRBD1. From germline, CDR1 is SGHDT and CDR2 YYEEEE. V gave up 6 bases and J gave up 4 bases; unmatched junction bases: 9. The CDR3 covers 14 residues. CDR3 residues: CASNARTGAYGYTF. The CDR3 coding sequence is TGTGCCAGCAACGCACGGACAGGCGCCTATGGCTACACCTTC.